The rows below give T cell receptor beta chains drawn from one sample of a study of human T cells and chemical hapten exposure. TCRdb re-derived calls from the RACE reads in MiXCR, one entry per CDR3 protein. The sample lists 180,000 or so distinct CDR3 sequences; about 22% were seen once. This specimen was whole blood, taken in connection with sensitization to the hapten diphenylcyclopropenone (DPC). These receptors all come from a woman aged 45-65 years with alopecia areata. Some clones in this sample may be carry-over from other donors' samples. The CDR3 runs from the conserved cysteine through the conserved F or W. A D gene is named only where the DNA matches it firmly. Clone size is given for some rows only: seen once, a few or many times, or a class if the clone is expanded.

cdr3_nt cdr3_aa clone_size j_call v_call d_call
TGTGCCAGCAACCGGGACACTGCCTACGAGCAGTACTTC CASNRDTAYEQYF . TRBJ2-7 TRBV2 .
TGTGCCAGCAGTTATACATGGGAGCAGTACTTC CASSYTWEQYF few TRBJ2-7 TRBV6-6 .
TGTGCCAGCAGCTTCGGCGTCAGGGTAGCAGGAATAGACGGCTACACCTTC CASSFGVRVAGIDGYTF . TRBJ1-2 TRBV7-8 .
TGTGCCTGGAGCCGGTCCCGGGGGGCGGCCGGGGAGCTGTTTTTT CAWSRSRGAAGELFF few TRBJ2-2 TRBV30 .
TGTGCCAGCAGCCGGACAGGAACCTATAATTCACCCCTCCACTTT CASSRTGTYNSPLHF few TRBJ1-6 TRBV3-1 TRBD1
TGCAGTGCCAAACTCCTCACAGGGGACCCCAACGAGCAGTACTTC CSAKLLTGDPNEQYF many TRBJ2-7 TRBV20-1 TRBD1
TGTGCCAGCAGCCAAGTAGCGGCTGATTTACCGCAGTACTTC CASSQVAADLPQYF . TRBJ2-7 TRBV3-1 .
TGTGCCAGCAGCGTAGTAGGGGGGAGCTCCTACAATGAGCAGTTCTTC CASSVVGGSSYNEQFF few TRBJ2-1 TRBV9 .
TGCAGTGCTAGATCTCCGGCGGCCCAGCATTTT CSARSPAAQHF . TRBJ1-5 TRBV20-1 .
TGCGCCAGCAGCCAAGACAATGGGGCCTACAATGAGCAGTTCTTC CASSQDNGAYNEQFF many TRBJ2-1 TRBV4-1 .
TGTGCCAGCAGCTTAGACCAGACGAAAGCTTTCTTT CASSLDQTKAFF many TRBJ1-1 TRBV7-3 .
TGCAGCGCCGGCGGCAGGACTGAAGCTTTCTTT CSAGGRTEAFF many TRBJ1-1 TRBV29-1 .
TGCAGCGGATCAAGACTAGCGGGAGAAGCTGAGCAGTTCTTC CSGSRLAGEAEQFF . TRBJ2-1 TRBV29-1 TRBD2
TGTGCCAGCAAAGCGCGGCGGGCCGAGGGGACAGATACGCAGTATTTT CASKARRAEGTDTQYF once TRBJ2-3 TRBV12-3/TRBV12-4 .
TGCAGCGCCATCGGACAGGGGGGAATATACGAGCAGTACTTC CSAIGQGGIYEQYF . TRBJ2-7 TRBV29-1 TRBD1
TGTGCCAGCAGATTCGAAGGGGGGGGAGCCACCCCTGGGGCCAACGTCCTGACTTTC CASRFEGGGATPGANVLTF . TRBJ2-6 TRBV12-3/TRBV12-4 .
TGTGCCAGCAGTTTCGCGTCGGGGGCGCGGACCGGGGAGCTGTTTTTT CASSFASGARTGELFF few TRBJ2-2 TRBV28 .
TGTGCCAGCAGTCTCCTCGGGGATGAAGCTTTCTTT CASSLLGDEAFF . TRBJ1-1 TRBV28 .
TGTGCCAGCAGTCAAGGACAGGGAAGGGACACTGAAGCTTTCTTT CASSQGQGRDTEAFF few TRBJ1-1 TRBV2 TRBD1
TGCGCCAGCAGCAGCGGACAGAGCTCTGGAAACACCATATATTTT CASSSGQSSGNTIYF few TRBJ1-3 TRBV5-1 .
TGCGCCAGCAGTGGACCATCCATGAGGAGGCCCTACGAGCAGTACTTC CASSGPSMRRPYEQYF few TRBJ2-7 TRBV10-2 .
TGTGCCAGCAGTCGAACGGGGTGGGCCCAAGGAGAGACCCAGTACTTC CASSRTGWAQGETQYF . TRBJ2-5 TRBV6-1 .
TGTGCCAGTAGTTTAACATCCATCCGGACAGGACATGGCTACACCTTC CASSLTSIRTGHGYTF . TRBJ1-2 TRBV19 TRBD1
TGTGCCAGCAGTTTCCCCTCAGGGACAGTCGAGCAGTACTTC CASSFPSGTVEQYF few TRBJ2-7 TRBV28 TRBD1
TGTGCCAGCAGCTTTCGGGCAGGGGTTACTGAAGCTTTCTTT CASSFRAGVTEAFF few TRBJ1-1 TRBV5-5 .
TGTGCCATGGGGACAGGGACGAACACTGAAGCTTTCTTT CAMGTGTNTEAFF few TRBJ1-1 TRBV10-3 TRBD1
TGTGCCAGCAGCCAGGCCGGGACAGGGGTTTATGGCTACACCTTC CASSQAGTGVYGYTF once TRBJ1-2 TRBV3-1 TRBD1
TGTGCCAGCAGTTTGGACAGGCCTACCCAAGAGACCCAGTACTTC CASSLDRPTQETQYF . TRBJ2-5 TRBV28 TRBD1